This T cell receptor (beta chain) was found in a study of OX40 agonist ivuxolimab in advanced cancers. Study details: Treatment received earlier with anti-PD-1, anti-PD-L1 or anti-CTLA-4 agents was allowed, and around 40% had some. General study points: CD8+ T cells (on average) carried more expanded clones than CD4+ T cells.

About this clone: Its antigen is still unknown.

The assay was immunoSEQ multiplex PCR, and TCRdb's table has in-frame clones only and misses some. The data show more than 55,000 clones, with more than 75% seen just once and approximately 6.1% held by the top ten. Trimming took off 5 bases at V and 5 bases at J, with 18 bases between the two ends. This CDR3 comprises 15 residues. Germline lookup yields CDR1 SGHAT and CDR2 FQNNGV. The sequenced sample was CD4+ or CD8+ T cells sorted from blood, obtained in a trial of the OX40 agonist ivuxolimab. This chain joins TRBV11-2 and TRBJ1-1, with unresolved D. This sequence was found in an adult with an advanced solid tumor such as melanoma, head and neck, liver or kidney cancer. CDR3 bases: TGTGCCAGCAGCCCCTTTGGCTCCCGAAGGACTGAAGCTTTCTTT. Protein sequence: CASSPFGSRRTEAFF.